This record concerns one T cell receptor (beta chain) sequence. The CDR3 consists of 15 residues. CDR1 SGHDT and CDR2 YYEEEE come from the germline V gene. Trimming cost V 0 bases and J 6 bases; bases outside gene matches: 9. These data are taken from a study of blood T cell repertoires in COVID-19. Assay used: immunoSEQ multiplex PCR; TCRdb lists only in-frame clones, some missing. The sample lists a few hundred thousand clones; about 89% were seen once. This sequence originates from a human donor in a cohort exposed to, infected with or recovered from COVID-19 (not recorded which). The donor label of this sample is uncertain. This chain joins TRBV5-6 and TRBJ2-7; 7 bases are shared with TRBD1. The sequenced sample consisted of PBMCs or T cells enriched from blood (not recorded which). The CDR3 sequence is CASSLVGSRGSEQYF. The CDR3 coding sequence is TGTGCCAGCAGCTTGGTAGGCTCCAGGGGGAGCGAGCAGTACTTC.